This is a list of T cell receptor beta chains from one sample in a study of blood T cell repertoires in COVID-19. TCRdb's table, derived via immunoSEQ multiplex PCR, lists solely in-frame clones and lacks some. This table holds a few hundred thousand clones, 80% to 90% found once. The sample was peripheral blood. The source of these receptors is a woman between 55 and 75 years old with COVID-19, enrolled during active disease. Both conserved end residues are part of each CDR3. Each record gives: D gene, J gene, clone size, V gene, CDR3 DNA, CDR3 protein. D genes are given only for firm matches. For some rows the clone size is stated as once, few or many, or as a class when expanded; others skip it.

>.|TRBJ1-5|.|TRBV27
TGTGCCAGCAGTTTGACGGGGACACGGGGCAATCAGCCCCAGCATTTT
CASSLTGTRGNQPQHF
>.|TRBJ2-1|.|TRBV12-2
TGTGCAAGTCGCTTAGCGAAGTCGGGGACTCCTAGCTCCTACAATGAGCAGTTCTTC
CASRLAKSGTPSSYNEQFF
>.|TRBJ1-6|.|TRBV6-2/TRBV6-3
TGTGCCAGCAGTTACTCGACCAGGGGAGATAATTCACCCCTCCACTTT
CASSYSTRGDNSPLHF
>.|TRBJ1-4|.|TRBV5-5
TGTGCCAGCAGCTCAAGACAGCTAGTCAATGAAAAACTGTTTTTT
CASSSRQLVNEKLFF
>TRBD1|TRBJ1-2|.|TRBV7-8
TGTGCCAGCAGCTTAGGACAGGGGGAGTACTATGGCTACACCTTC
CASSLGQGEYYGYTF
>.|TRBJ2-4|.|TRBV7-9
TGTGCCAGCAGCTTACTGGGGGCGCAAAACATTCAGTACTTC
CASSLLGAQNIQYF
>TRBD2|TRBJ2-1|once|TRBV9
TGTGCCAGCAGCCACCGGACTAGCGGGGGGGCCTCCTACAATGAGCAGTTCTTC
CASSHRTSGGASYNEQFF
>TRBD1|TRBJ1-6|once|TRBV3-1/TRBV3-2
TGTGCCAGCAGCCAAGGGGGGACAGGGGACTACTATTCACCCCTCCACTTT
CASSQGGTGDYYSPLHF
>TRBD2|TRBJ2-5|.|TRBV11-1
TGTGCCAGCAGCCCTACCGGGGAGGGGCTCCGGGAGACCCAGTACTTC
CASSPTGEGLRETQYF
>TRBD2|TRBJ2-1|.|TRBV30
TGTGCCTGGGCCGGGACTAGCGTCAATGAGCAGTTCTTC
CAWAGTSVNEQFF
>.|TRBJ2-1|.|TRBV6-2/TRBV6-3
TGTGCCAGCAGCCCGAGTGATAATGAGCAGTTCTTC
CASSPSDNEQFF
>.|TRBJ1-4|once|TRBV19
TGTGCCAGTGCCGGGGGGGAGTGGGAAAAACTGTTTTTT
CASAGGEWEKLFF
>.|TRBJ2-7|.|TRBV27
TGTGCCAGCAGTTTAATTCGAGGGAACGAGCAGTACTTC
CASSLIRGNEQYF
>TRBD2|TRBJ2-3|.|TRBV7-8
TGTGCCAGCACCTCCTACTCCAGCGGGGGAACAGATACGCAGTATTTT
CASTSYSSGGTDTQYF
>TRBD2|TRBJ2-1|.|TRBV7-7
TGTGCCAGCAGCCTCGGGGGGGGCTCCTACAATGAGCAGTTCTTC
CASSLGGGSYNEQFF
>.|TRBJ1-2|.|TRBV7-2
TGTGCCAGCAGCTCAAGCCCAGGGGTCCCGTTATATGGCTACACCTTC
CASSSSPGVPLYGYTF
>.|TRBJ1-2|.|TRBV19
TGTGCCAGTAGTATGGGGGCAGGCCGGAACTATGGCTACACCTTC
CASSMGAGRNYGYTF
>TRBD2|TRBJ2-5|.|TRBV4-1
TGCGCCAGCAGCCAAGTCTCGGGGGGTGTACAAGAGACCCAGTACTTC
CASSQVSGGVQETQYF
>TRBD1|TRBJ1-2|.|TRBV29-1
TGCGTCTCACGGACAGGGACTAACTATGGCTACACCTTC
CVSRTGTNYGYTF
>TRBD1|TRBJ1-5|.|TRBV5-5
TGTGCCAGCAGCCGAAGACAGGGACTTTACAATCAGCCCCAGCATTTT
CASSRRQGLYNQPQHF
>TRBD1|TRBJ1-2|.|TRBV11-2
TGTGCCAGCAGCTTCGGGGACAGGCCATATGGCTACACCTTC
CASSFGDRPYGYTF
>TRBD1|TRBJ1-4|few|TRBV7-9
TGTGCCAGCAGGGGACAGGGGGCAACTAATGAAAAACTGTTTTTT
CASRGQGATNEKLFF
>TRBD1|TRBJ1-2|.|TRBV5-1
TGCGCCAGCAGCTTGGTCGGGACAGTCGACTATGGCTACACCTTC
CASSLVGTVDYGYTF
>.|TRBJ1-1|.|TRBV6-5
TGTGCCAGCAGTTACTCGAGTAACAGCCTGGGGGGAGCTTTCTTT
CASSYSSNSLGGAFF
>.|TRBJ2-4|.|TRBV7-9
TGTGCCAGCAGCCCCAGGGCCTCAGCCAAAAACATTCAGTACTTC
CASSPRASAKNIQYF
>TRBD1|TRBJ1-2|.|TRBV30
TGTGCCTGGAGTGTAGAATGGCACAGGGGTGTGAACTATGGCTACACCTTC
CAWSVEWHRGVNYGYTF
>.|TRBJ1-3|.|TRBV6-6
TGTGCCACCCAGGCCGAGAACACCATATATTTT
CATQAENTIYF
>.|TRBJ1-1|.|TRBV28
TGTGCCAGCAGGGTACAGGGAAACACTGAAGCTTTCTTT
CASRVQGNTEAFF
>TRBD2|TRBJ2-7|.|TRBV2
TGTGCCAGCAGTGAATCCCTAGCGGGGCCCTCCTACGAGCAGTACTTC
CASSESLAGPSYEQYF
>.|TRBJ2-2|.|TRBV19
TGTGCCAGTAGTATCAAAACCGGGGAGCTGTTTTTT
CASSIKTGELFF
>TRBD1|TRBJ2-3|.|TRBV28
TGTGCCAGCAGTTTACCAGGGGACAGGGGGCTCACAGATACGCAGTATTTT
CASSLPGDRGLTDTQYF